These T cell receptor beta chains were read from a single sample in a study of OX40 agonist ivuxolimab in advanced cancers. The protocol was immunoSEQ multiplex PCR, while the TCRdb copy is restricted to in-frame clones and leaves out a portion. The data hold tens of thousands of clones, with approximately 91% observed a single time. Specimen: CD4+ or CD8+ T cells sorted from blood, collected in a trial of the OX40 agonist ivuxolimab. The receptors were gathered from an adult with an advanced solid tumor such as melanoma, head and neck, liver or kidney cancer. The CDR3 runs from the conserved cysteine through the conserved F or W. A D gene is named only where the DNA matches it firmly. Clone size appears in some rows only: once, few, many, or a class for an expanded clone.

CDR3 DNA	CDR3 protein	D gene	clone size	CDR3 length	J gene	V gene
TGTGCCAGCAGCTTGGTGGACTACGCAAACACCGGGGAGCTGTTTTTT	CASSLVDYANTGELFF	NA	NA	16	TRBJ2-2	TRBV5-6
TGTGCCAGCAGCGTCAGGAACGAAGAGACCCAGTACTTC	CASSVRNEETQYF	NA	few	13	TRBJ2-5	TRBV11-3
TGTGCCAGCAGCTCAGGGCCCGGCACCGGGGAGCTGTTTTTT	CASSSGPGTGELFF	NA	NA	14	TRBJ2-2	TRBV7-3
TGTGCCAGCAGCTTGGTAGGAGGGGTTGAGACCCAGTACTTC	CASSLVGGVETQYF	NA	NA	14	TRBJ2-5	TRBV5-8
TGTGCCAGCAGCTTAGGGGTTGTCTGGTATGGCTACACCTTC	CASSLGVVWYGYTF	NA	NA	14	TRBJ1-2	TRBV7-2
TGTGCCAGCAGCCCAAAATGGGCAGCGGGAGTCCTTAACGAGCAGTACTTC	CASSPKWAAGVLNEQYF	TRBD2	few	17	TRBJ2-7	TRBV4-2
TGTGCCAGCAGCGTCAGTGGTGTACATCGGAATGAGCAGTTCTTC	CASSVSGVHRNEQFF	NA	NA	15	TRBJ2-1	TRBV9
TGTGCCAGCTCACCACAAAACTCCTTTAGCTACGAGCAGTACTTC	CASSPQNSFSYEQYF	NA	NA	15	TRBJ2-7	TRBV18
TGTGCCAGCAGCCCCGACACAAACACAGATACGCAGTATTTT	CASSPDTNTDTQYF	NA	once	14	TRBJ2-3	TRBV6-5
TGTGCCAGCACGGGGAGGGTTACCTACAATGAGCAGTTCTTC	CASTGRVTYNEQFF	TRBD2	NA	14	TRBJ2-1	TRBV7-8
TGTGCCAGCAGTTTTTCAGGGGTAAATGAAAAACTGTTTTTT	CASSFSGVNEKLFF	NA	NA	14	TRBJ1-4	TRBV27
TGTGCCAGCAGCTTCCGACGCACAGATACGCAGTATTTT	CASSFRRTDTQYF	NA	NA	13	TRBJ2-3	TRBV11-2
TGTGCCAGCAGCTTGGGTCGGGGCGGAGCAGGTCAGCCCCAGCATTTT	CASSLGRGGAGQPQHF	NA	NA	16	TRBJ1-5	TRBV11-2
TGTGCCAGCAGCCCTAGATCGGGGGTCCGAAACACCGGGGAGCTGTTTTTT	CASSPRSGVRNTGELFF	NA	NA	17	TRBJ2-2	TRBV28
TGCGCCAGCAGCCAAGACGTAGCGGGAGGGCCGGGAGATACGCAGTATTTT	CASSQDVAGGPGDTQYF	TRBD2	NA	17	TRBJ2-3	TRBV4-3
TGTGCCATCAGTGAGGGCAGCACTGAAGCTTTCTTT	CAISEGSTEAFF	NA	NA	12	TRBJ1-1	TRBV10-3
TGTGCCAGCAGCAAAGGAGCAGATAACTATGGCTACACCTTC	CASSKGADNYGYTF	NA	NA	14	TRBJ1-2	TRBV21-1
TGTGCCAGCAGCCCGAGACCGAGCTCTGGAAACACCATATATTTT	CASSPRPSSGNTIYF	NA	NA	15	TRBJ1-3	TRBV13
TGTGCCAGCTCACCAGGACAGGGGGTTGAAGCTTTCTTT	CASSPGQGVEAFF	TRBD1	NA	13	TRBJ1-1	TRBV18
TGCGCCAGCAGCCAAGAGGGGCTAGGGGCGGACAATGAGCAGTTCTTC	CASSQEGLGADNEQFF	NA	NA	16	TRBJ2-1	TRBV4-1
TGTGCCAGCAGCTTATACGCCGGCGAGCAGTACTTC	CASSLYAGEQYF	NA	NA	12	TRBJ2-7	TRBV7-9
TGTGCCAGCAGCTTGGAGGGGGCTGACGAGCAGTACTTC	CASSLEGADEQYF	TRBD1	NA	13	TRBJ2-7	TRBV5-4
TGTGCCAGCAGCTTACCGGGGGACACTGAAGCTTTCTTT	CASSLPGDTEAFF	NA	few	13	TRBJ1-1	TRBV11-3
TGTGCCAGCTCGCGGGGGTACTACGAGCAGTACTTC	CASSRGYYEQYF	TRBD2	once	12	TRBJ2-7	TRBV14
TGTGCCACCAGCTTTGCAGGGTCCAACACTGAAGCTTTCTTT	CATSFAGSNTEAFF	NA	NA	14	TRBJ1-1	TRBV15
TGTGCCAGCAGCTCCTACGATTATGGCTACACCTTC	CASSSYDYGYTF	NA	NA	12	TRBJ1-2	TRBV5-4
TGCGCCAGCAGCCAAGATAGGCAGAACGGCTTCAATGAGCAGTTCTTC	CASSQDRQNGFNEQFF	NA	NA	16	TRBJ2-1	TRBV4-3
TGTGCCAGCAGCTTAGCTACAGGGTATGAGCAGTTCTTC	CASSLATGYEQFF	NA	NA	13	TRBJ2-1	TRBV11-3
TGTGCCAGCGGGGACAGGGGCGGCACAGATACGCAGTATTTT	CASGDRGGTDTQYF	TRBD1	NA	14	TRBJ2-3	TRBV19
TGTGCCAGTAGTTGGACTAGCGGGGGCCCTGAGCAGTTCTTC	CASSWTSGGPEQFF	TRBD2	NA	14	TRBJ2-1	TRBV19
TGTGCCAGCAGCGAAGACAGTTACAATGAGCAGTTCTTC	CASSEDSYNEQFF	NA	NA	13	TRBJ2-1	TRBV7-2
TGTGCCAGCAGCTTTTCTTGGGAGCAGTTCTTC	CASSFSWEQFF	NA	NA	11	TRBJ2-1	TRBV7-8
TGTGCCAGCAGTTTAGACAGGGCAGGCAACTCTGGGGCCAACGTCCTGACTTTC	CASSLDRAGNSGANVLTF	TRBD1	NA	18	TRBJ2-6	TRBV28
TGTGCCAGCAGTTACCGGGATGGGGGGAGACATGAGCAGTTCTTC	CASSYRDGGRHEQFF	NA	NA	15	TRBJ2-1	TRBV7-9
TGTGCCAGCACCTCGGCGGCAGGGGTTCAGCCCCAGCATTTT	CASTSAAGVQPQHF	NA	few	14	TRBJ1-5	TRBV2
TGTGCCATCAGTGAGTCAGGGACCCTTTCGTTCTTC	CAISESGTLSFF	NA	NA	12	TRBJ2-1	TRBV10-3
TGTGCCAGCAGAGGGGACTATGTCTACGAGCAGTACTTC	CASRGDYVYEQYF	NA	NA	13	TRBJ2-7	TRBV21-1
TGTGCCAGCAGTGACGGCGGGAGCACAGATACGCAGTATTTT	CASSDGGSTDTQYF	NA	NA	14	TRBJ2-3	TRBV6-4
TGTGCCAGCAGTTTAATCGCGGGAGTCCGACGCGGGGAGCTGTTTTTT	CASSLIAGVRRGELFF	TRBD2	once	16	TRBJ2-2	TRBV27
TGTGCCAGCAGCGGGGGGACGACCCCAGAGACCCAGTACTTC	CASSGGTTPETQYF	NA	NA	14	TRBJ2-5	TRBV7-8
TGCGCCAGCAGCCAAGCAGGGGGCGTCGGGATAGTAACAGATACGCAGTATTTT	CASSQAGGVGIVTDTQYF	TRBD1	NA	18	TRBJ2-3	TRBV4-1
TGTGCCAGCAGTGTGACAGGGGAAAATTTCTACGAGCAGTACTTC	CASSVTGENFYEQYF	TRBD1	NA	15	TRBJ2-7	TRBV6-1
TGTGCCAGCAGCGCGCGACAGGGGACCCTCCAAGAGACCCAGTACTTC	CASSARQGTLQETQYF	TRBD1	few	16	TRBJ2-5	TRBV7-8
TGTGCCAGCAGTAAGACAGGCACCTACGAGCAGTACTTC	CASSKTGTYEQYF	NA	NA	13	TRBJ2-7	TRBV6-1
TGTGCCAGCAGCCCACAGGGGTATGAGCAGTTCTTC	CASSPQGYEQFF	TRBD1	NA	12	TRBJ2-1	TRBV14
TGTGCCAGCAGTCTAGCGGGGGAGATCTTCTACGAGCAGTACTTC	CASSLAGEIFYEQYF	TRBD2	NA	15	TRBJ2-7	TRBV6-6
TGTGCCAGCAGTTACTCCGAGGGGGCAACCTACGAGCAGTACTTC	CASSYSEGATYEQYF	TRBD1	NA	15	TRBJ2-7	TRBV6-6
TGTGCCAGCAGCATAGTTCGGGACACCAGGACCTACGAGCAGTACTTC	CASSIVRDTRTYEQYF	NA	NA	16	TRBJ2-7	TRBV7-9